This entry lists 21 T cell receptor beta chains sequenced from one sample in a study of PD-L1 blockade in urothelial cancer. Sequenced by immunoSEQ multiplex PCR; TCRdb stores in-frame clones only, minus some. Of nearly 50,000 clones listed, about 82% are singletons. Time point here: peripheral blood 6 weeks after treatment start. Here the sequenced sample was PBMCs, taken around atezolizumab (anti-PD-L1) treatment. Receptors originate from a man between 65 and 85 years old with urothelial cancer.

The CDR3 is CASSYSAQGPYEQYF. The DNA of the CDR3 is TGTGCCAGCAGTTACTCAGCGCAGGGCCCTTACGAGCAGTACTTC. The gene calls are TRBV6-5 and TRBJ2-7, with D maybe TRBD1 (5 bases). CDR1 and CDR2 (germline): MNHEY, SVGAGI. Deletions cut 0 bases from V and 4 bases from J, with 13 bases between. The CDR3 has 15 residues.

The gene calls are TRBV10-1 and TRBJ2-7; the match to TRBD1 covers 7 bases. The junction had 11 bases not matched to a gene; V was cut back by 2 bases and J by 7 bases. This CDR3 contains 15 residues. Per the germline V gene, CDR1 is WNHNN and CDR2 is SYGVQD (reference sequence). DNA of the CDR3: TGCGCCAGCAGTGAGCCGACCGGGACAGTTGAGGAGCAGTACTTC. Translating it yields CASSEPTGTVEEQYF.

The V call is TRBV5-1, the J call TRBJ2-7, with a tentative D call TRBD1 (5 bases). CDR3 length: 12 residues. V was shortened by 3 bases and J by 3 bases, with 7 bases between the two germline ends. The germline CDR1 and CDR2 sequences are SGHRS and YFSETQ. The chain's CDR3 is CASSSGHYEQYF. CDR3 coding DNA: TGCGCCAGCAGCTCCGGACACTACGAGCAGTACTTC.

The chain links TRBV7-2 to TRBJ2-1; perhaps TRBD2 as D (5 bases). The length of the CDR3 is 13 residues. The germline CDR1 and CDR2 sequences are SGHTA and FQGNSA. Deletions cut 1 base from V and 15 bases from J, with 16 bases between. CDR3 DNA sequence: TGTGCCAGCAGCTTAGTCCGTCCGGGAACGGGGTTCTTC. It codes for CASSLVRPGTGFF. Full variable domain (remainder filled in from reference TRBV7-2 and TRBJ2-1): GAGVSQSPSNKVTEKGKDVELRCDPISGHTALYWYRQSLGQGLEFLIYFQGNSAPDKSGLPSDRFSAERTGGSVSTLTIQRTQQEDSAVYLCASSLVRPGTGFFGPGTRLTVL.

V gene TRBV5-1 combines with J gene TRBJ2-7, with D perhaps TRBD2 (5 bases). Per germline, CDR1 SGHRS and CDR2 YFSETQ. The CDR3 length is 14 residues. The V end was cut by 4 bases, the J end by 3 bases, with 14 bases between. The CDR3 sequence is CASSRSGEGYEQYF. CDR3 DNA sequence: TGCGCCAGCAGCCGGTCCGGGGAAGGCTACGAGCAGTACTTC. The full variable domain, its missing parts supplied by reference TRBV5-1 and TRBJ2-7, is KAGVTQTPRYLIKTRGQQVTLSCSPISGHRSVSWYQQTPGQGLQFLFEYFSETQRNKGNFPGRFSGRQFSNSRSEMNVSTLELGDSALYLCASSRSGEGYEQYFGPGTRLTVT.

The sample holds a few counts of this clone. The CDR3 DNA is TGTGCCAGCAGTTACCAACTAGCGGGATACGAGCAGTACTTC. Amino acids: CASSYQLAGYEQYF. The chain carries TRBV6-5 and TRBJ2-7; 10 bases line up with TRBD2. V shed 2 bases and J 4 bases; nucleotides not matched to a gene: 2. In germline, CDR1 is MNHEY, CDR2 SVGAGI. The CDR3 runs to 14 residues.

The rearrangement joins TRBV6-6 to TRBJ2-1, with D unclear. V was cut by 4 bases and J by 6 bases, with 7 bases left in between. The length of the CDR3 is 12 residues. The germline CDR1 and CDR2 sequences are MNHNY and SVGAGI (reference sequence). The chain's CDR3 is CASSLVANEQFF. The CDR3 bases are TGTGCCAGCAGTTTGGTAGCCAATGAGCAGTTCTTC.

The V call is TRBV10-2, the J call TRBJ2-2; no definite D call. Germline CDR1 and CDR2: WSHSY and SAAADI. CDR3 size: 12 residues. The V end was cut by 10 bases, the J end by 4 bases, with 10 bases between. CDR3 amino acids: CATKLVTGELFF. The CDR3 region has the DNA TGCGCCACCAAACTTGTCACCGGGGAGCTGTTTTTT.

This clone occurred once. The V and J genes are TRBV5-1 and TRBJ2-3; 8 bases match TRBD2. Germline lookup yields CDR1 SGHRS and CDR2 YFSETQ. The CDR3 loop spans 15 amino acids. Germline trimming cut 5 bases from V and 2 bases from J; bases unmatched to any gene: 7. DNA of the CDR3: TGCGCCAGCAGGTTCGGGGGGGCGGTCACAGATACGCAGTATTTT. The encoded protein is CASRFGGAVTDTQYF.

The CDR3 is CASSERAGTGFYEQYF. The CDR3 DNA follows: TGTGCCAGCAGTGAGAGGGCAGGAACCGGCTTCTACGAGCAGTACTTC. The chain is built from TRBV6-1 and TRBJ2-7; D perhaps matches TRBD2 (5 bases). The CDR3 is 16 amino acids. Germline loops: CDR1 MNHNS, CDR2 SASEGT. Trimming pared 3 bases from V and 3 bases from J, leaving 18 bases between.

The V and J genes are TRBV18 and TRBJ2-7, with TRBD2 matching over 9 bases. This CDR3 comprises 15 residues. Trimming cost V 3 bases and J 2 bases; bases outside gene matches: 5. The germline gives CDR1 KGHSH, CDR2 LQKENI. The CDR3 sequence is CASSPRTSDTYEQYF. CDR3 nucleotide sequence: TGTGCCAGCTCACCTAGGACTAGCGACACCTACGAGCAGTACTTC.

V gene TRBV28 combines with J gene TRBJ2-3, with TRBD2 matching 7 bases. The CDR3 totals 16 residues. In germline, CDR1 is MDHEN, CDR2 SYDVKM. V was pared by 7 bases and J by 4 bases, with 14 bases of the junction left unmatched. This chain's CDR3 is CASKRRQGGEPDTQYF. The CDR3 DNA is TGTGCCAGCAAGCGACGTCAGGGAGGGGAGCCAGATACGCAGTATTTT. Based on the CDR3 plus reference TRBV28 and TRBJ2-3, the full variable domain is DVKVTQSSRYLVKRTGEKVFLECVQDMDHENMFWYRQDPGLGLRLIYFSYDVKMKEKGDIPEGYSVSREKKERFSLILESASTNQTSMYLCASKRRQGGEPDTQYFGPGTRLTVL.

This clone was seen only once. V and J are TRBV19 and TRBJ2-2; the D gene is possibly TRBD2 (6 bases). Trimming left V 3 bases short and J 0 bases short, with 11 bases between. The CDR3 covers 16 residues. CDR1 and CDR2 from the germline V gene are LNHDA and SQIVND (reference sequence). CDR3: CASSIMGGSNTGELFF. The CDR3 nucleotides read TGTGCCAGTAGTATTATGGGAGGTTCGAACACCGGGGAGCTGTTTTTT. The complete variable domain, with remaining parts taken from reference TRBV19 and TRBJ2-2, reads DGGITQSPKYLFRKEGQNVTLSCEQNLNHDAMYWYRQDPGQGLRLIYYSQIVNDFQKGDIAEGYSVSREKKESFPLTVTSAQKNPTAFYLCASSIMGGSNTGELFFGEGSRLTVL.

The chain links TRBV4-1 to TRBJ2-3; D possibly corresponds to TRBD1 (6 bases). This CDR3 is built from 17 residues. The ends were cut back, 2 bases at V and 5 bases at J, with 20 bases in the middle. Germline CDR1 and CDR2: MGHRA and YSYEKL. The CDR3 here is CASSQSRPYRVVDTQYF. The CDR3 DNA reads TGCGCCAGCAGCCAATCGCGCCCGTACAGGGTTGTAGATACGCAGTATTTT.

The chain employs TRBV27 and TRBJ2-3; TRBD2 agrees at 11 bases. CDR1 is MNHEY and CDR2 is SMNVEV in the germline V gene (reference sequence). The trim removed 6 bases at V and 3 bases at J, leaving 11 bases unmatched. The CDR3 is made up of 17 amino acids. CDR3 loop: CASSPNKLAGVTDTQYF. CDR3 DNA sequence: TGTGCCAGCAGCCCTAACAAACTAGCGGGAGTTACAGATACGCAGTATTTT.

CDR3 bases: TGTGCCAGCAGCCCCGGGACAGGGGGGAATCAGCCCCAGCATTTT. The encoded protein is CASSPGTGGNQPQHF. This rearrangement joins TRBV6-5 to TRBJ1-5, with TRBD1 matching over 11 bases. CDR1 and CDR2 from the germline V gene are MNHEY and SVGAGI. Trimming cost V 6 bases and J 4 bases; bases outside gene matches: 5. The CDR3 sequence is 15 residues long.

The V and J genes are TRBV5-1 and TRBJ2-3; 10 bases are a match to TRBD2. CDR1 is SGHRS, CDR2 YFSETQ, per germline. Losses at the gene ends were 0 bases for V and 6 bases for J; bases not matched to a gene: 13. The CDR3 is 18 amino acids. The CDR3: CASSLGTSGRAWDDTQYF. In DNA, the CDR3 is TGCGCCAGCAGCTTGGGGACCAGCGGGAGGGCCTGGGATGATACGCAGTATTTT. Looking up the rest from reference TRBV5-1 and TRBJ2-3 gives the full variable domain: KAGVTQTPRYLIKTRGQQVTLSCSPISGHRSVSWYQQTPGQGLQFLFEYFSETQRNKGNFPGRFSGRQFSNSRSEMNVSTLELGDSALYLCASSLGTSGRAWDDTQYFGPGTRLTVL.

The chain joins TRBV6-5 to TRBJ2-5, with D hard to call. V gave up 2 bases and J gave up 5 bases, with 9 bases separating them. Germline CDR1 MNHEY, CDR2 SVGAGI. The CDR3 sequence is 13 residues long. The DNA for the CDR3 is TGTGCCAGCAGTTACATCTTCGGTGAGACCCAGTACTTC. Translating it yields CASSYIFGETQYF.

This sequence joins TRBV28 and TRBJ2-2; 8 bases align to TRBD1. This CDR3 contains 12 residues. V lost 10 bases to trimming and J lost 7 bases; unmatched junction nucleotides: 5. Germline V gene sequence: CDR1 MDHEN, CDR2 SYDVKM. CDR3 nucleotide sequence: TGTGCCACCGGACAGGGTTACGGGGAGCTGTTTTTT. Its translation: CATGQGYGELFF.

This chain joins TRBV7-9 and TRBJ2-2, with 7 nucleotides matching TRBD2. The CDR3 runs 17 residues. The germline V gene encodes CDR1 SEHNR and CDR2 FQNEAQ (reference sequence). Trimming took 1 base from V and 2 from J; bases not matched to a gene: 7. The CDR3 region has the DNA TGTGCCAGCAGCTTAGGGGAGGGGCGGCATAACACCGGGGAGCTGTTTTTT. As protein: CASSLGEGRHNTGELFF.

This clone was found once. J is TRBJ1-1 and V is TRBV18; TRBD1 aligns across 8 bases. The CDR3 has 16 amino acids. Trimming at V came to 1 base and at J to 4 bases, leaving 8 bases not matched to a gene. Germline values: CDR1 KGHSH, CDR2 LQKENI. CDR3 sequence (DNA): TGTGCCAGCTCACCACTCGCGGGACAGGTGGCCACTGAAGCTTTCTTT. Protein product: CASSPLAGQVATEAFF.